A single sample gave rise to the 16 T cell receptor beta chains below, sequenced in a study of blood T cell repertoires in COVID-19. Some clones are missing from TCRdb's copy, which holds only in-frame ones; the method was immunoSEQ multiplex PCR. Of around 67,000 clones in the sample, around nine tenths were seen once. Sequencing was performed on peripheral blood. The source is a human donor in a cohort sampled during active COVID-19.

The J gene is TRBJ2-7, the V gene TRBV6-5, with TRBD1 as a possible D gene (6 bases). Trimming pared 9 bases from V and 0 bases from J, leaving 15 bases between. The CDR3 has 14 amino acids. CDR1 MNHEY and CDR2 SVGAGI come from the germline V gene. CDR3 DNA: TGTGCCAGTTTCGCAGGGGCCGGCTCCTACGAGCAGTACTTC. It translates to CASFAGAGSYEQYF.

The chain links TRBV2 to TRBJ1-2, with D perhaps matching TRBD1 (6 bases). The CDR3 extends over 14 amino acids. The germline V gene has CDR1 SNHLY and CDR2 FYNNEI. V lost 4 bases to trimming and J lost 6 bases, with 15 bases between them. The CDR3 is CASSVQGRTDGYTF. The CDR3 coding sequence is TGTGCCAGCAGTGTCCAGGGGCGGACGGATGGCTACACCTTC.

This clone appeared a few times. This CDR3 is also generated by other DNA sequences in the sample. The chain carries TRBV5-6 and TRBJ2-7; no firm D call. The CDR3 consists of 12 residues. Germline CDR1 SGHDT, CDR2 YYEEEE. Between the trimmed V and J ends, which lost 5 bases and 2 bases, there was a span of 8 bases. The CDR3 DNA sequence: TGTGCCAGCAGTTCGGTTCCCTACGAGCAGTACTTC. Its protein is CASSSVPYEQYF.

This chain links TRBV23-1 with TRBJ2-7, with 7 nucleotides matching TRBD2. TRBV23-1 is placed among ORFs of uncertain function. V lost 3 bases and J lost 6; bases outside the gene matches: 11. The CDR3 length is 15 residues. The CDR3 DNA reads TGCGCCAGCAGTCACCCGGCCGCAGGGAGGGTCGAGCAGTACTTC. It encodes CASSHPAAGRVEQYF.

V usage is TRBV19 and J usage is TRBJ1-1; 7 bases match TRBD1. Trimming cost V 10 bases and J 3 bases; bases outside gene matches: 11. The CDR3 is 14 residues long. Per germline, CDR1 LNHDA and CDR2 SQIVND (reference sequence). The CDR3 loop reads CATRQGSKDTEAFF. For the CDR3, the DNA is TGTGCCACCAGACAGGGATCAAAGGACACTGAAGCTTTCTTT.

CDR3 coding DNA: TGTGCCAGCAGCGTTTCCGGGACAGGGAGATTTTCCTATGGCTACACCTTC. This gives the protein CASSVSGTGRFSYGYTF. The V gene is TRBV9, the J gene TRBJ1-2; 9 bases align to TRBD1. Germline values: CDR1 SGDLS, CDR2 YYNGEE. V trimming: 2 bases; J trimming: 4 bases; junction bases outside the gene matches: 12. This CDR3 spans 17 amino acids. Supplemented by reference TRBV9 and TRBJ1-2, the full variable domain reads DSGVTQTPKHLITATGQRVTLRCSPRSGDLSVYWYQQSLDQGLQFLIQYYNGEERAKGNILERFSAQQFPDLHSELNLSSLELGDSALYFCASSVSGTGRFSYGYTFGSGTRLTVV.

V and J are TRBV24-1 and TRBJ1-2, with a possible D match to TRBD1 (6 bases). Germline V gene sequence: CDR1 KGHDR, CDR2 SFDVKD. Trimming took off 5 bases at V and 6 bases at J, with 30 bases between the two ends. This CDR3 is built from 19 residues. The CDR3: CATSAPRAGWGREVHGYTF. DNA of the CDR3: TGTGCCACCAGTGCCCCCCGGGCTGGCTGGGGGCGCGAAGTCCATGGCTACACCTTC.

Comments on this clone: Distinct nucleotide sequences in the sample also encode this CDR3. This chain connects TRBV6-1 to TRBJ2-7, with 7 bases that match TRBD2. This CDR3 has 15 amino acids. V shed 0 bases and J 4 bases; nucleotides not matched to a gene: 6. Germline loops: CDR1 MNHNS, CDR2 SASEGT. CDR3 coding DNA: TGTGCCAGCAGTGAAGCGGGGACGGGGGGTTACGAGCAGTACTTC. It translates to CASSEAGTGGYEQYF.

The rearrangement joins TRBV7-9 to TRBJ1-2; a possible D gene is TRBD1 (6 bases). Germline V lookup: CDR1 SEHNR, CDR2 FQNEAQ (reference sequence). The V end was cut by 4 bases, the J end by 7 bases, with 10 bases between. This CDR3 has 12 residues. The chain's CDR3 is CASSSTRGGYTF. DNA for the CDR3: TGTGCCAGCAGCTCAACCAGGGGTGGCTACACCTTC. The full variable domain, in which reference TRBV7-9 and TRBJ1-2 provide the parts outside the CDR3, is DTGVSQNPRHKITKRGQNVTFRCDPISEHNRLYWYRQTLGQGPEFLTYFQNEAQLEKSRLLSDRFSAERPKGSFSTLEIQRTEQGDSAMYLCASSSTRGGYTFGSGTRLTVV.

The chain couples TRBV4-1 to TRBJ2-6, with D possibly being TRBD1 (5 bases). CDR1 and CDR2 (germline): MGHRA, YSYEKL. The CDR3 runs to 17 residues. The ends were cut back, 0 bases at V and 5 bases at J, with 14 bases in the middle. CDR3 nucleotide sequence: TGCGCCAGCAGCCAAGAGGGGCTGCCCTCGAGGGCCAACGTCCTGACTTTC. It yields the protein CASSQEGLPSRANVLTF.

This rearrangement joins TRBV5-1 to TRBJ1-5; 7 bases match TRBD1. The CDR3 extends over 16 amino acids. Germline V gene lookup returns CDR1 SGHRS and CDR2 YFSETQ. V was pared by 0 bases and J by 9 bases, with 12 bases of the junction left unmatched. The CDR3 loop reads CASSLGDSIRVRPQHF. The CDR3 region has the DNA TGCGCCAGCAGCTTGGGGGACAGTATCCGTGTTCGGCCCCAGCATTTT.

This clone was counted once. The V call is TRBV30, the J call TRBJ2-7, with TRBD1 as a possible D gene (6 bases). This CDR3 comprises 13 residues. Trimming shortened V by 4 bases and J by 0 bases, and 10 bases separated the two germline ends. Germline CDR1 reads GTSNPN; CDR2 reads SVGIG (reference sequence). CDR3 sequence reads: CAWIDRSSYEQYF. The DNA for the CDR3 is TGTGCCTGGATCGACAGGAGCTCCTACGAGCAGTACTTC. The complete variable domain, with remaining parts taken from reference TRBV30 and TRBJ2-7, reads SQTIHQWPATLVQPVGSPLSLECTVEGTSNPNLYWYRQAAGRGLQLLFYSVGIGQISSEVPQNLSASRPQDRQFILSSKKLLLSDSGFYLCAWIDRSSYEQYFGPGTRLTVT.

The chain has TRBV29-1 and TRBJ2-5; 7 bases fit TRBD2. The germline CDR1 and CDR2 sequences are SQVTM and ANQGSEA. Losses at the gene ends were 7 bases for V and 5 bases for J; bases not matched to a gene: 7. The CDR3 extends over 12 amino acids. DNA for the CDR3: TGCAGCGCTGGAGTGGGGGGGGAGACCCAGTACTTC. It translates to CSAGVGGETQYF.

The V call is TRBV3-1 (or the pseudogene TRBV3-2), the J call TRBJ1-5, with TRBD1 identical over 12 bases. Per germline, CDR1 LGHDT and CDR2 YNNKEL (reference sequence). The CDR3 consists of 16 residues. The V and J ends lost 4 bases and 7 bases, in that order; junction bases with no gene match: 8. The CDR3 DNA reads as TGTGCCAGCAGCCGGGGACAGGGGGCAGGTGGACAGCCCCAGCATTTT. This codes for CASSRGQGAGGQPQHF.

This rearrangement joins TRBV14 to TRBJ2-7; 8 bases fit TRBD2. The germline gives CDR1 SGHDN, CDR2 FVKESK. The CDR3 is 15 amino acids. V gave up 0 bases and J gave up 3 bases; unmatched junction bases: 4. The CDR3 protein is CASSQEAGDYYEQYF. DNA for the CDR3: TGTGCCAGCAGCCAAGAAGCGGGGGACTACTACGAGCAGTACTTC.

This clone was picked up one time. The chain couples TRBV15 to TRBJ1-1, with D unclear. V was shortened by 0 bases and J by 0 bases, with 8 bases between the two germline ends. The CDR3 is 15 amino acids. Germline V gene sequence: CDR1 LNHNV, CDR2 YYDKDF (reference sequence). CDR3 amino acids: CATSRDVRLNTEAFF. DNA of the CDR3: TGTGCCACCAGCAGAGATGTCAGGTTGAACACTGAAGCTTTCTTT. The entire variable domain, with the rest obtained from reference TRBV15 and TRBJ1-1, is as follows: DAMVIQNPRYQVTQFGKPVTLSCSQTLNHNVMYWYQQKSSQAPKLLFHYYDKDFNNEADTPDNFQSRRPNTSFCFLDIRSPGLGDTAMYLCATSRDVRLNTEAFFGQGTRLTVV.